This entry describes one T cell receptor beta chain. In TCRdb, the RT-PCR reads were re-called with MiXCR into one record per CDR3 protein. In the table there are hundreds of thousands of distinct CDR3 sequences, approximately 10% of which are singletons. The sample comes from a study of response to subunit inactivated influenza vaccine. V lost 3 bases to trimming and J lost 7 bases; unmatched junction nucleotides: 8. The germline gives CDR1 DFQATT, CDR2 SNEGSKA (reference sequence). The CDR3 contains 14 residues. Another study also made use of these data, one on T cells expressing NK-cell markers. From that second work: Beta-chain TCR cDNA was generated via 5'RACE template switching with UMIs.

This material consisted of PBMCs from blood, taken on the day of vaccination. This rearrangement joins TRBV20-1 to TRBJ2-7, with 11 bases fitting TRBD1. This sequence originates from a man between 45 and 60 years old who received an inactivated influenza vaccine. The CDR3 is CSASRWDRGFEQYF. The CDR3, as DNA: TGCAGTGCTAGTCGGTGGGACAGGGGGTTTGAGCAGTACTTC.